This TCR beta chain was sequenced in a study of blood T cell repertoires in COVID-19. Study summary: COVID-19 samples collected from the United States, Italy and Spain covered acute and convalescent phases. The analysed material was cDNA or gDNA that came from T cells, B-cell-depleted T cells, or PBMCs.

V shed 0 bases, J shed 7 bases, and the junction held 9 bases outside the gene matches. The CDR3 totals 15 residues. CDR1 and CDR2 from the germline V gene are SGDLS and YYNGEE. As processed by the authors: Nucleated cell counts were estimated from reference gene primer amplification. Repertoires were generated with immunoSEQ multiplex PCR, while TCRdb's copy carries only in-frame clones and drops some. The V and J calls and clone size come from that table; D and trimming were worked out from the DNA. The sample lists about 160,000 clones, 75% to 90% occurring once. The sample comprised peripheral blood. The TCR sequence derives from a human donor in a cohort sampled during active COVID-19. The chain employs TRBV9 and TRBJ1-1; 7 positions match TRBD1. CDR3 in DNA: TGTGCCAGCAGCGTAGCTCCGGAAGGGGGCGGTGAAGCTTTCTTT. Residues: CASSVAPEGGGEAFF. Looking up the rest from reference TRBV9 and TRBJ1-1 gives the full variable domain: DSGVTQTPKHLITATGQRVTLRCSPRSGDLSVYWYQQSLDQGLQFLIQYYNGEERAKGNILERFSAQQFPDLHSELNLSSLELGDSALYFCASSVAPEGGGEAFFGQGTRLTVV.